The clone carrying this T cell receptor (beta chain) is medium-sized. It was with unique molecular identifiers that the TCRbeta library was prepared. MiXCR, run by TCRdb on the PCR reads, gives a single entry per CDR3 protein. Among approximately 83,000 distinct CDR3 sequences, roughly 8% were seen once, and the ten largest hold under 8%. This sample was taken from a study of T-cell reconstitution after alpha-beta-depleted transplantation in children. Germline V gene lookup returns CDR1 ENHRY and CDR2 SYGVKD. The V gene lost 6 bases and the J gene lost 4 bases, with 6 bases spanning the gap. The CDR3 contains 11 residues.

V gene TRBV10-3 combines with J gene TRBJ2-5, with D maybe TRBD1 (6 bases). The sample here was PBMCs from the stem cell graft donor, taken from the stem cell graft. The sequence was obtained from a human donor who donated a stem cell graft to a child with congenital amegakaryocytic thrombocytopenia. The CDR3 DNA is TGTGCCATCAGACAGGGAGAGACCCAGTACTTC. Protein sequence: CAIRQGETQYF.